This entry is about one T cell receptor beta chain. This sample stems from a study of T cell responses to AZD1222 COVID-19 vaccine. The protocol was immunoSEQ multiplex PCR, while the TCRdb copy is restricted to in-frame clones and leaves out a portion. This sample has under 150,000 clones; almost 90% occur once, and the top ten carry approximately 1.6%. There are 14 residues in the CDR3. Germline loops: CDR1 SGHKS, CDR2 YYEKEE (reference sequence). The germline V and J ends were trimmed by 2 bases and 8 bases, with 14 bases remaining between them. The chain recombines TRBV5-5 with TRBJ2-4, with D perhaps TRBD2 (5 bases). The source was peripheral blood, collected 28 days after the second AZD1222 dose. The TCR comes from an adult who received the AZD1222 COVID-19 vaccine. The CDR3 spells CASSFGVSADIQYF. CDR3 DNA: TGTGCCAGCAGCTTCGGGGTGTCAGCAGACATTCAGTACTTC.